A selection of T cell receptor beta chains follows, all from one sample in a study of spatial heterogeneity in lung cancer. TCRdb analysed the 5' RACE reads with MiXCR anew, one entry per CDR3 protein. The repertoire has 20,000 to 25,000 distinct CDR3 sequences, just over 4.5% of them found once; the top ten carry 6.5% to 9%. The specimen was PBMCs, collected at surgery. The source is a male donor with early-stage non-small cell lung cancer. CDR3s include the opening cysteine and the closing phenylalanine or tryptophan. Each record gives: D gene, clone size, J gene, V gene, CDR3 protein, CDR3 DNA. D genes are given only for firm matches. The listing skips clone size in some rows; elsewhere it reads once, few, many or a size class.

D: .
size: many
J: TRBJ2-1
V: TRBV20-1
CDR3: CSARDRLLPYNEQFF
DNA: TGCAGTGCTAGAGATCGGCTTCTACCCTACAATGAGCAGTTCTTC

D: .
size: many
J: TRBJ2-3
V: TRBV19
CDR3: CASSDAGFTDTQYF
DNA: TGTGCCAGTAGTGACGCAGGTTTCACAGATACGCAGTATTTT

D: .
size: many
J: TRBJ2-6
V: TRBV7-9
CDR3: CASSLGPEGGANVLTF
DNA: TGTGCCAGCAGCTTGGGGCCCGAAGGGGGGGCCAACGTCCTGACTTTC

D: .
size: medium-sized
J: TRBJ2-3
V: TRBV11-2
CDR3: CASSRAGLPSTDTQYF
DNA: TGTGCCAGCAGCCGTGCGGGCCTCCCGTCCACAGATACGCAGTATTTT

D: TRBD2
size: many
J: TRBJ2-7
V: TRBV10-2
CDR3: CASGLAGDYEQYF
DNA: TGCGCCAGCGGACTAGCGGGGGACTACGAGCAGTACTTC

D: TRBD1
size: .
J: TRBJ2-7
V: TRBV5-6
CDR3: CASSPGTGFYEQYF
DNA: TGTGCCAGCAGTCCCGGGACAGGCTTTTACGAGCAGTACTTC

D: .
size: few
J: TRBJ1-4
V: TRBV3-1
CDR3: CASSQNGGNEKLFF
DNA: TGTGCCAGCAGCCAGAACGGAGGAAATGAAAAACTGTTTTTT

D: TRBD1
size: many
J: TRBJ2-1
V: TRBV18
CDR3: CASSPLPRQGASYNEQFF
DNA: TGTGCCAGCTCACCCCTTCCGCGACAGGGGGCCTCGTACAATGAGCAGTTCTTC

D: TRBD1
size: many
J: TRBJ1-4
V: TRBV12-3/TRBV12-4
CDR3: CASSKTGGNEKLFF
DNA: TGTGCCAGCAGTAAGACAGGGGGCAATGAAAAACTGTTTTTT

D: TRBD2
size: many
J: TRBJ2-1
V: TRBV5-1
CDR3: CASSPEGLSEQFF
DNA: TGCGCCAGCAGCCCAGAGGGACTAAGTGAGCAGTTCTTC

D: TRBD1
size: many
J: TRBJ2-1
V: TRBV15
CDR3: CATSRNQGDRDDEQFF
DNA: TGTGCCACCAGCAGAAATCAGGGGGACAGGGATGATGAGCAGTTCTTC

D: .
size: many
J: TRBJ2-5
V: TRBV25-1
CDR3: CASSDFRETQYF
DNA: TGTGCCAGCAGTGATTTCCGGGAGACCCAGTACTTC

D: .
size: medium-sized
J: TRBJ1-2
V: TRBV29-1
CDR3: CSVGSQPNYGYTF
DNA: TGCAGCGTTGGATCACAGCCTAACTATGGCTACACCTTC

D: TRBD2
size: many
J: TRBJ2-1
V: TRBV29-1
CDR3: CSVGVSGRGWQFF
DNA: TGCAGCGTTGGTGTTAGCGGGAGAGGGTGGCAGTTCTTC

D: TRBD2
size: many
J: TRBJ2-2
V: TRBV30
CDR3: CAWELAGATGELFF
DNA: TGTGCCTGGGAACTAGCGGGGGCCACCGGGGAGCTGTTTTTT

D: TRBD2
size: many
J: TRBJ2-1
V: TRBV30
CDR3: CAWGSGTRRGEQFF
DNA: TGTGCCTGGGGAAGCGGGACTAGGCGGGGTGAGCAGTTCTTC

D: .
size: many
J: TRBJ1-2
V: TRBV20-1
CDR3: CSAQAGDGYTF
DNA: TGCAGTGCTCAGGCGGGGGACGGCTACACCTTC

D: .
size: medium-sized
J: TRBJ2-2
V: TRBV6-5
CDR3: CASSYKVTGELFF
DNA: TGTGCCAGCAGTTACAAGGTTACCGGGGAGCTGTTTTTT

D: TRBD1
size: medium-sized
J: TRBJ1-6
V: TRBV6-5
CDR3: CASSAGTANSPLHF
DNA: TGTGCCAGCAGTGCCGGGACAGCTAATTCACCCCTCCACTTT

D: .
size: many
J: TRBJ2-7
V: TRBV4-3
CDR3: CASSQGVSTYEQYF
DNA: TGCGCCAGCAGCCAAGGCGTATCGACCTACGAGCAGTACTTC

D: .
size: many
J: TRBJ1-4
V: TRBV5-1
CDR3: CASSLVGGNEKLFF
DNA: TGCGCCAGCAGCTTGGTTGGAGGGAACGAAAAACTGTTTTTT

D: TRBD1
size: many
J: TRBJ1-4
V: TRBV7-2
CDR3: CASSLGDRDFEKLFF
DNA: TGTGCCAGCAGCTTAGGGGACAGGGACTTTGAAAAACTGTTTTTT

D: .
size: many
J: TRBJ2-7
V: TRBV6-5
CDR3: CASSYSRGYEQYF
DNA: TGTGCCAGCAGTTACTCGAGGGGCTACGAGCAGTACTTC

D: .
size: .
J: TRBJ2-2
V: TRBV7-8
CDR3: CANSARGITGELFF
DNA: TGTGCCAACAGCGCCCGCGGGATTACCGGGGAGCTGTTTTTT